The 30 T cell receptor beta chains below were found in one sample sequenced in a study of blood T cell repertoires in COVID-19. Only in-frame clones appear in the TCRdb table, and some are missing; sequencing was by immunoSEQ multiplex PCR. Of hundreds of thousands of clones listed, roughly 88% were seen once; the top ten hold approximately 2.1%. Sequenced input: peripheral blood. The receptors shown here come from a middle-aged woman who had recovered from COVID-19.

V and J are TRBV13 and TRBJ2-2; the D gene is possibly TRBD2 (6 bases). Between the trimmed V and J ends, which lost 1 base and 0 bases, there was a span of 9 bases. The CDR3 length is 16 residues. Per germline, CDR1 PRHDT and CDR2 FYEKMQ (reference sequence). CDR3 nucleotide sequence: TGTGCCAGCAGCTTAGCAGGGAGGCCGAACACCGGGGAGCTGTTTTTT. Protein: CASSLAGRPNTGELFF.

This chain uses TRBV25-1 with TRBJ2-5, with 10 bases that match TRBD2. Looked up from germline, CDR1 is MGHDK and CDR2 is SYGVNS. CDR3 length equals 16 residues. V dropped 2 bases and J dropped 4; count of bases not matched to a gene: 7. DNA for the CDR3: TGTGCCAGCAGTGAACAAGCGGGAGGGCCGGGAGAGACCCAGTACTTC. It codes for CASSEQAGGPGETQYF.

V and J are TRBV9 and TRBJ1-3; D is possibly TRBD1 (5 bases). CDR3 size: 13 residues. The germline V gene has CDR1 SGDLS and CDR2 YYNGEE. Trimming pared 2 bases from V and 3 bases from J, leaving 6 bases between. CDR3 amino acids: CASSVRGGNTIYF. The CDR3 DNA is TGTGCCAGCAGCGTTAGGGGTGGAAACACCATATATTTT.

Here the CDR3 DNA reads TGTGCCACCAGTGGGAACAGCCTCTCCTACAATGAGCAGTTCTTC. Protein sequence: CATSGNSLSYNEQFF. The rearrangement uses TRBV24-1 and TRBJ2-1; no reliable D call. V lost 5 bases to trimming and J lost 0 bases, with 10 bases between them. The CDR3 extends over 15 amino acids. CDR1 and CDR2 from the germline V gene are KGHDR and SFDVKD.

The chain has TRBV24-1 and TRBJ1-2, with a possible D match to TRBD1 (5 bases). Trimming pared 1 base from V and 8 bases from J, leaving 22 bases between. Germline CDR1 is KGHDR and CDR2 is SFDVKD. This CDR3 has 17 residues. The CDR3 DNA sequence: TGTGCCACCAGTGATTTTTTTGAAGACCGCCCCCGGGGGGGCTACACCTTC. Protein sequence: CATSDFFEDRPRGGYTF.

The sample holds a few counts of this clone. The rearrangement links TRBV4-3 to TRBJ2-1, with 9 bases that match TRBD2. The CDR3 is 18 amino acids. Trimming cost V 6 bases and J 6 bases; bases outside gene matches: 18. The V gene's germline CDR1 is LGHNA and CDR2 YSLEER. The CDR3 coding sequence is TGCGCCAGCAGTGAAGGATATATTGGCAGCGGGGGGCGCAATGAGCAGTTCTTC. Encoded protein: CASSEGYIGSGGRNEQFF.

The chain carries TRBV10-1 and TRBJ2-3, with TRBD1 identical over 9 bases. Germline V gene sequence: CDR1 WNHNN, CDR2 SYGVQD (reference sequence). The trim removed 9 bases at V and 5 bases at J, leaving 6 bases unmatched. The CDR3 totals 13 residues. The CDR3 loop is CARRTGERDTQYF. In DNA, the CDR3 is TGCGCCAGACGGACAGGGGAGAGAGATACGCAGTATTTT.

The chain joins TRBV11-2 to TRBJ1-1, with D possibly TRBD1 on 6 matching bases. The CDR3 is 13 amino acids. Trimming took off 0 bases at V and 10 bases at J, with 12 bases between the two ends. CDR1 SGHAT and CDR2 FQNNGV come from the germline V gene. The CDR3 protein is CASSLERGQGAFF. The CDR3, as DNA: TGTGCCAGCAGCTTAGAGCGGGGGCAGGGAGCTTTCTTT.

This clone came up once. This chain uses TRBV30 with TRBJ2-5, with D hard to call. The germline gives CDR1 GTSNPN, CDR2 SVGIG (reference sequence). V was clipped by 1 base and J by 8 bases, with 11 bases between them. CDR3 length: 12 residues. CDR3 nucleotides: TGTGCCTGGAGTGCCGATAGGAGTACCCAGTACTTC. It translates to CAWSADRSTQYF.

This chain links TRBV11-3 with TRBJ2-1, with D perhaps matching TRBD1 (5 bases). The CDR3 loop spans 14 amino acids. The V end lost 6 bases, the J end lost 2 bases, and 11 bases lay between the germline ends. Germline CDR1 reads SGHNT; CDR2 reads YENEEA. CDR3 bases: TGTGCCAGCAGGGGGCGACAGACCTACAATGAGCAGTTCTTC. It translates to CASRGRQTYNEQFF.

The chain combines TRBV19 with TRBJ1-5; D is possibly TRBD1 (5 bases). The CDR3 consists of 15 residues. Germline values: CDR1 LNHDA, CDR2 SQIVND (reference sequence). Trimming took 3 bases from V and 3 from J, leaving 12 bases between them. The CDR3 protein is CASSIQGGNNQPQHF. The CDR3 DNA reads TGTGCCAGTAGTATCCAGGGTGGGAACAATCAGCCCCAGCATTTT. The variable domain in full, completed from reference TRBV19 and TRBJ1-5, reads DGGITQSPKYLFRKEGQNVTLSCEQNLNHDAMYWYRQDPGQGLRLIYYSQIVNDFQKGDIAEGYSVSREKKESFPLTVTSAQKNPTAFYLCASSIQGGNNQPQHFGDGTRLSIL.

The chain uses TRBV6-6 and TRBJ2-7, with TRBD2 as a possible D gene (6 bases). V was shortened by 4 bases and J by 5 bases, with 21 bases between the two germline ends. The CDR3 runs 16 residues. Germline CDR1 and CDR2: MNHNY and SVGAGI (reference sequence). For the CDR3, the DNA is TGTGCCAGCAGTTCGCTTAGGCGGGATACCGGGGACGAGCAGTACTTC. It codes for CASSSLRRDTGDEQYF.

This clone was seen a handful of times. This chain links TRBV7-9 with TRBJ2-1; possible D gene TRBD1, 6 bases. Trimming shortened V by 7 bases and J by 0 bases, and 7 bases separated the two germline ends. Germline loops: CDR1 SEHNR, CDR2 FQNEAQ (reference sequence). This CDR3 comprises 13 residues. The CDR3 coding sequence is TGTGCCAGCAACAGGGTCTCCTACAATGAGCAGTTCTTC. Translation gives CASNRVSYNEQFF.

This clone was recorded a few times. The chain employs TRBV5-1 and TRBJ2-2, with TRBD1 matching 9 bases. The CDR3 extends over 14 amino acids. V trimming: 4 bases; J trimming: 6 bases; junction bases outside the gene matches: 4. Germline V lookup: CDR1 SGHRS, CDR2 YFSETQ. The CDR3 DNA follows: TGCGCCAGCAGCGCCGGGACAGGGTCCGGGGAGCTGTTTTTT. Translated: CASSAGTGSGELFF.

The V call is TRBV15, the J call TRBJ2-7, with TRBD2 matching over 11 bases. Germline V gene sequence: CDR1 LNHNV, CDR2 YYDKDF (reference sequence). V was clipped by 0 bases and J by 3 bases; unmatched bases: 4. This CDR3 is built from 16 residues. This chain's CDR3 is CATSRDLAGGSYEQYF. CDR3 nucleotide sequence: TGTGCCACCAGCAGAGACCTAGCGGGAGGAAGCTACGAGCAGTACTTC.

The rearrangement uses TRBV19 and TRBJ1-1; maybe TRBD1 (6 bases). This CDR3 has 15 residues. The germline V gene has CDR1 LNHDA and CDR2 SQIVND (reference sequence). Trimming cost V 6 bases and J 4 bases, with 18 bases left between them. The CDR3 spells CASRELGAQGTEAFF. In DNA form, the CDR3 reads TGTGCCAGTAGGGAGTTGGGGGCGCAAGGCACTGAAGCTTTCTTT.

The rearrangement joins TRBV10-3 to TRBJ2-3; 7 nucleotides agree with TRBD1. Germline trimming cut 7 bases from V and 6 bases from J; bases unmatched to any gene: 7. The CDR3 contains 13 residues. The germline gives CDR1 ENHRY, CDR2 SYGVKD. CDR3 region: CAIKGQAMDTQYF. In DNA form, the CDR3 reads TGTGCCATCAAAGGACAGGCCATGGATACGCAGTATTTT.

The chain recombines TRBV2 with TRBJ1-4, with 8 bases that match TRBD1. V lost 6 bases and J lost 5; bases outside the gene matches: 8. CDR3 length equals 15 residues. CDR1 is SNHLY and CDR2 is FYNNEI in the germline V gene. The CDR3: CASSATGAKNEKLFF. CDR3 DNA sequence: TGTGCCAGCAGCGCGACAGGGGCGAAAAATGAAAAACTGTTTTTT.

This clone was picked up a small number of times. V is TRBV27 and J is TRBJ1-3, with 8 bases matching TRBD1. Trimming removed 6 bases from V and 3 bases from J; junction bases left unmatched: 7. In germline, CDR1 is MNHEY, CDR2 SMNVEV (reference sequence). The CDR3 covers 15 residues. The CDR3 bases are TGTGCCAGCAGGCGGGACAGGATGAGTGGAAACACCATATATTTT. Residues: CASRRDRMSGNTIYF.

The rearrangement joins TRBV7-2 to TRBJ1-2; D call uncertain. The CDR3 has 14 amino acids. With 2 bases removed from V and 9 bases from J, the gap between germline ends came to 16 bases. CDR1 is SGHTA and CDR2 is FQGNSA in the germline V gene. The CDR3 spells CASSLIGGDPSYTF. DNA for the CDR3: TGTGCCAGCAGCTTAATCGGCGGGGATCCTAGCTACACCTTC.

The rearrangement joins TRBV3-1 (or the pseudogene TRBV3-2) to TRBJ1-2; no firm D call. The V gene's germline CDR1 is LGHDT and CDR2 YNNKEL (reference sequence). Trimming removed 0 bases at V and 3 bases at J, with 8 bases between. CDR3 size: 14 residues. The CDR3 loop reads CASSQEYGYYGYTF. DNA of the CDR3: TGTGCCAGCAGCCAAGAATACGGGTACTATGGCTACACCTTC.

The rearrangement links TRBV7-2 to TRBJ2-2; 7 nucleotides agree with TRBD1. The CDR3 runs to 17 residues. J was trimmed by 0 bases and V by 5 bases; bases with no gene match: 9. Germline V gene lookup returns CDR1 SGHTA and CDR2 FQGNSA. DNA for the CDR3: TGTGCCAGCAGCACGGACAGGTCTTACGCGAACACCGGGGAGCTGTTTTTT. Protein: CASSTDRSYANTGELFF.

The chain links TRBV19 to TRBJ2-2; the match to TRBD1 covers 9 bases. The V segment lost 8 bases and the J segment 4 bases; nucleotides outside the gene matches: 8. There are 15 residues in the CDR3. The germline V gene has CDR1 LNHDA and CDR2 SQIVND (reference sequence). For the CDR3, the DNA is TGTGCCAGTCGCACCGGGACAGGGATCACCGGGGAGCTGTTTTTT. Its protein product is CASRTGTGITGELFF. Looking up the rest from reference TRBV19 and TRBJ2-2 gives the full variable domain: DGGITQSPKYLFRKEGQNVTLSCEQNLNHDAMYWYRQDPGQGLRLIYYSQIVNDFQKGDIAEGYSVSREKKESFPLTVTSAQKNPTAFYLCASRTGTGITGELFFGEGSRLTVL.

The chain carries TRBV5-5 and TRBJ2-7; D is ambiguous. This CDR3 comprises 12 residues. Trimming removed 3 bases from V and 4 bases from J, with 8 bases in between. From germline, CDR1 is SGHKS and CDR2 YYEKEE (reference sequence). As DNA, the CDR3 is TGTGCCAGCAGCTGGGCCCCGTACGAGCAGTACTTC. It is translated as CASSWAPYEQYF.

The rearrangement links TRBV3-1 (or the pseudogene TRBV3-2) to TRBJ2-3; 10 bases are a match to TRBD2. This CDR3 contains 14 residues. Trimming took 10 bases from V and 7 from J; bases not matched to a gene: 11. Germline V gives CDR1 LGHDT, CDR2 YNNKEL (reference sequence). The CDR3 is CATGKRGGPYTQYF. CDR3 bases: TGTGCCACTGGGAAGCGGGGGGGCCCTTATACGCAGTATTTT.

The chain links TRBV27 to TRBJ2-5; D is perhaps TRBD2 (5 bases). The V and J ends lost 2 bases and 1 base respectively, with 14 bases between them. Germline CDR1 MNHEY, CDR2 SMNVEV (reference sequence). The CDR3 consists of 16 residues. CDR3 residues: CASSLNGVGGQETQYF. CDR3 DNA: TGTGCCAGCAGTTTAAACGGGGTAGGAGGCCAAGAGACCCAGTACTTC.

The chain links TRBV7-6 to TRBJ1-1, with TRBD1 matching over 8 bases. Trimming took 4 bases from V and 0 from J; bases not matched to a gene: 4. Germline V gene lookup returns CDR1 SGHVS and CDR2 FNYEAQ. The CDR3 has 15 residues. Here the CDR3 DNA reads TGTGCCAGCAGCTCCCCAGGGGGCATGAACACTGAAGCTTTCTTT. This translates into CASSSPGGMNTEAFF.

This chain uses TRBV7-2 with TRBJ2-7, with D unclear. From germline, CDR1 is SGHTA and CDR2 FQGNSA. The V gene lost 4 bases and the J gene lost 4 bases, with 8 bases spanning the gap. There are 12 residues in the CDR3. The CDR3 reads CASSYAAYEQYF. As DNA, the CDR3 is TGTGCCAGCAGCTACGCGGCTTACGAGCAGTACTTC.

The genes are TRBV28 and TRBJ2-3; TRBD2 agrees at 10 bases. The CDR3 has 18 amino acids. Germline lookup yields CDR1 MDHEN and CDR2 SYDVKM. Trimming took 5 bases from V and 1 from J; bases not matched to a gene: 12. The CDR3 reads CASSPLAGGVVGTDTQYF. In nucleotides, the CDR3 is TGTGCCAGCAGTCCCTTAGCGGGGGGTGTCGTTGGCACAGATACGCAGTATTTT.

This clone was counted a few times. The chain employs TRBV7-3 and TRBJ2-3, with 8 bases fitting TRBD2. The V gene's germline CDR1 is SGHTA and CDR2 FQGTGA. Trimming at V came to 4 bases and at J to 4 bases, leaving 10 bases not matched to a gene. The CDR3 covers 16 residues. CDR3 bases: TGTGCCAGCAGCTCCGGCCTCAGAGCGGGAGCAGATACGCAGTATTTT. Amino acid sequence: CASSSGLRAGADTQYF.